This T cell receptor (beta chain) comes out of a study of tumor-infiltrating lymphocytes in primary liver carcinoma. About the study: Male and female patients aged 30 to 69 years made up the cohort.

This clonotype was recorded many times. The antigen is undetermined. The CDR3 consists of 14 residues. The germline CDR1 and CDR2 sequences are KGHSH and LQKENI. V was pared by 5 bases and J by 8 bases, with 5 bases of the junction left unmatched. Without any cell sorting, about 19-32 mg of bulk tissue yielded co-extracted RNA and DNA. A primer in the constant region served to generate TCR beta cDNA from approximately 500 ng of total RNA. Amplification in three nested multiplex PCR rounds with slightly modified ARM-PCR gave rise to TCR beta libraries. Use of TRBV1-TRBV30 forward primers with a C-beta reverse primer characterized the first two PCR rounds, which lasted about 10 cycles each. One entry per CDR3 protein results from TCRdb running MiXCR on the multiplex PCR reads. Among 100,000 or so distinct CDR3 sequences, roughly 69% were seen once, and the ten largest hold 7.5% to 10%. General study results and limits: Tumor-adjacent and tumor-blood pairs displayed less overlap than did pairs of tumor regions. Only about 7.5-25% of top clones were detected in all five tumor regions.

The receptor was isolated from a woman aged 55-69 years with primary liver carcinoma and hepatitis B virus infection. Sample: liver tumor tissue from sampling region 5. Subset of the sample: tumor region T5, tumor centre. The chain uses TRBV18 and TRBJ2-1; 11 bases are shared with TRBD2. CDR3 protein: CASSTSGSSHEQFF. DNA of the CDR3: TGTGCCAGCTCAACTAGCGGGAGTTCCCATGAGCAGTTCTTC.